What follows are 14 T cell receptor beta chains derived from one specimen sequenced in a study of cytomegalovirus exposure and HLA in healthy donors. Vbeta (60) and Jbeta (13) primers were used in the PCR. Sequenced by immunoSEQ multiplex PCR; TCRdb stores in-frame clones only, minus some. The sample totals 60,000 to 70,000 clones. The specimen was PBMCs. The receptors originated from a boy aged 5-17 years in good health and CMV-seronegative.

This chain joins TRBV14 and TRBJ1-2, with unresolved D. Between the trimmed V and J ends, which lost 4 bases and 4 bases, there was a span of 10 bases. The germline V gene has CDR1 SGHDN and CDR2 FVKESK. This CDR3 is built from 13 residues. CDR3 DNA: TGTGCCAGCAGCCTGGGCCGCTCCTATGGCTACACCTTC. Amino acid sequence: CASSLGRSYGYTF.

The chain combines TRBV30 with TRBJ1-1; 7 bases match TRBD1. V was clipped by 4 bases and J by 0 bases; unmatched bases: 5. Germline V gene sequence: CDR1 GTSNPN, CDR2 SVGIG (reference sequence). CDR3 size: 14 residues. The CDR3 spells CAWTQDRLNTEAFF. The CDR3, as DNA: TGTGCCTGGACTCAGGACAGGTTGAACACTGAAGCTTTCTTT. Supplemented by reference TRBV30 and TRBJ1-1, the full variable domain reads SQTIHQWPATLVQPVGSPLSLECTVEGTSNPNLYWYRQAAGRGLQLLFYSVGIGQISSEVPQNLSASRPQDRQFILSSKKLLLSDSGFYLCAWTQDRLNTEAFFGQGTRLTVV.

This rearrangement joins TRBV7-2 to TRBJ2-1; 11 bases are a match to TRBD2. Germline V gene sequence: CDR1 SGHTA, CDR2 FQGNSA. The V and J ends lost 4 bases and 9 bases, in that order; junction bases with no gene match: 14. The CDR3 totals 17 residues. The CDR3 reads CASSSTRLAGLGSEQFF. CDR3 bases: TGTGCCAGCAGCTCAACTCGACTAGCGGGGCTTGGGAGTGAGCAGTTCTTC. Based on the CDR3 plus reference TRBV7-2 and TRBJ2-1, the full variable domain is GAGVSQSPSNKVTEKGKDVELRCDPISGHTALYWYRQSLGQGLEFLIYFQGNSAPDKSGLPSDRFSAERTGGSVSTLTIQRTQQEDSAVYLCASSSTRLAGLGSEQFFGPGTRLTVL.

As for this clone: A junction end diverges from the germline sequence, so it may reflect a read error. V and J are TRBV5-1 and TRBJ2-7; 12 bases align to TRBD1. Germline CDR1 is SGHRS and CDR2 is YFSETQ. The CDR3 length is 17 residues. The CDR3 sequence is CASSLGQGALGDYEQCF. The CDR3 DNA is TGCGCCAGCAGTTTGGGACAGGGGGCTTTGGGAGACTACGAGCAGTGCTTC.

A word on this clone: This CDR3 is also generated by other DNA sequences in the sample. The rearrangement uses TRBV15 and TRBJ1-3, with D possibly matching TRBD1 (5 bases). The V gene lost 0 bases and the J gene lost 2 bases, with 8 bases spanning the gap. Germline V gene data show CDR1 as LNHNV and CDR2 as YYDKDF (reference sequence). The CDR3 totals 15 residues. This CDR3 reads CATSRDRDPGNTIYF. CDR3 nucleotide sequence: TGTGCCACCAGCAGAGACAGGGATCCTGGAAACACCATATATTTT.

A note on this clone: The same CDR3 also results from other DNA sequences found in this sample. The chain joins TRBV5-4 to TRBJ1-1; 7 bases align to TRBD1. The J segment lost 8 bases and the V segment lost 4 bases, leaving 5 bases of the junction unmatched. This CDR3 is 12 amino acids long. Germline loops: CDR1 SGHNT, CDR2 YYREEE (reference sequence). CDR3 nucleotides: TGTGCCAGCAGCCTCACAGGGGAGGAAGCTTTCTTT. It translates to CASSLTGEEAFF.

The chain is built from TRBV6-5 and TRBJ2-7; perhaps TRBD2 as D (5 bases). The germline CDR1 and CDR2 sequences are MNHEY and SVGAGI. Trimming shortened V by 4 bases and J by 3 bases, and 16 bases separated the two germline ends. The CDR3 length is 15 residues. The CDR3: CASSSHREWGYEQYF. CDR3 in DNA: TGTGCCAGCAGTTCACACCGGGAATGGGGCTACGAGCAGTACTTC.

The chain is built from TRBV21-1 and TRBJ2-7; TRBD1 is the table's D call, not checked against the DNA. TRBV21-1 is classified as a pseudogene. The CDR3 consists of 18 residues. DNA of the CDR3: TGTGCCAGCAGCAAAGTGGCAGGCGATTCCGCCCCTTCCTACGAGCAGTACTTC. It codes for CASSKVAGDSAPSYEQYF.

The V gene is TRBV27, the J gene TRBJ1-1; 8 nucleotides align to TRBD1. The CDR3 covers 14 residues. The V gene end was trimmed by 0 bases and the J gene end by 9 bases; junction bases not matched to a gene: 6. The germline V gene has CDR1 MNHEY and CDR2 SMNVEV (reference sequence). CDR3 nucleotide sequence: TGTGCCAGCAGTTTATCGAAGACAGGGGAGCAAGCTTTCTTT. Translation: CASSLSKTGEQAFF.

CDR3 loop: CASSYGTGKDNYGYTF. The CDR3 DNA reads as TGTGCCAGCAGCTACGGGACAGGGAAAGATAACTATGGCTACACCTTC. V gene TRBV9 combines with J gene TRBJ1-2; 9 bases agree with TRBD1. CDR1 is SGDLS and CDR2 is YYNGEE in the germline V gene. The CDR3 sequence is 16 residues long. J was trimmed by 1 base and V by 4 bases; bases with no gene match: 8.

The chain links TRBV7-9 to TRBJ2-2; possibly TRBD1 for D (5 bases). The CDR3 totals 14 residues. V lost 5 bases to trimming and J lost 2 bases, with 9 bases between them. Germline lookup yields CDR1 SEHNR and CDR2 FQNEAQ (reference sequence). Here the CDR3 DNA reads TGTGCCAGCAGCCCGGACACCAACACCGGGGAGCTGTTTTTT. Protein: CASSPDTNTGELFF. Full variable domain (remainder filled in from reference TRBV7-9 and TRBJ2-2): DTGVSQNPRHKITKRGQNVTFRCDPISEHNRLYWYRQTLGQGPEFLTYFQNEAQLEKSRLLSDRFSAERPKGSFSTLEIQRTEQGDSAMYLCASSPDTNTGELFFGEGSRLTVL.

V usage is TRBV5-1 and J usage is TRBJ1-1; 7 positions agree with TRBD1. The ends lost 4 bases at V and 0 bases at J; junction bases unmatched: 3. In germline, CDR1 is SGHRS, CDR2 YFSETQ. The length of the CDR3 is 14 residues. CDR3 loop: CASSQGTVNTEAFF. CDR3 DNA sequence: TGCGCCAGCAGCCAAGGGACAGTGAACACTGAAGCTTTCTTT.

V is TRBV6-5 and J is TRBJ2-7; D gene uncertain. The CDR3 has 13 amino acids. V shed 8 bases and J shed 5 bases, with 16 bases lying between them. Germline CDR1 is MNHEY and CDR2 is SVGAGI. CDR3 nucleotides: TGTGCCAGCCGGCGAGCCCAGGTCCACGAGCAGTACTTC. Amino acid sequence: CASRRAQVHEQYF.

V is TRBV27 and J is TRBJ2-1; no definite D call. Germline-derived CDR1 and CDR2 are MNHEY and SMNVEV (reference sequence). This CDR3 has 15 residues. The V gene lost 6 bases and the J gene lost 3 bases, with 15 bases spanning the gap. CDR3 sequence: CASRPGRRFYNEQFF. The CDR3, as DNA: TGTGCCAGCAGGCCAGGCCGCCGATTCTACAATGAGCAGTTCTTC.